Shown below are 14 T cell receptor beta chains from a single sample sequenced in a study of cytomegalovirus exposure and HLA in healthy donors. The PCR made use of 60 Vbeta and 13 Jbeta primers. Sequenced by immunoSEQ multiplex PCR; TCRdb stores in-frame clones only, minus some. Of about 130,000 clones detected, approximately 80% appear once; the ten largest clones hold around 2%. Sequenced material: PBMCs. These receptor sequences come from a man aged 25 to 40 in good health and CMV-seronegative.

CDR3 residues: CACSRLGLAYYEQFF. CDR3 bases: TGTGCCTGCTCACGCCTGGGACTAGCGTACTATGAGCAGTTCTTC. The chain combines TRBV30 with TRBJ2-1; 10 bases agree with TRBD2. The CDR3 length is 15 residues. Germline V CDR1 and CDR2: GTSNPN, SVGIG (reference sequence). The V and J ends lost 6 bases and 8 bases, in that order; junction bases with no gene match: 13.

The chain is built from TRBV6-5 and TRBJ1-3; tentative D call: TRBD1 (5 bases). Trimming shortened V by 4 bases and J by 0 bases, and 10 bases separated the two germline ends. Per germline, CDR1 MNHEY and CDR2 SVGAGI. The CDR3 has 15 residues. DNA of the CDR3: TGTGCCAGCAGTTGGGGGGTGAGCTCTGGAAACACCATATATTTT. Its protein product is CASSWGVSSGNTIYF.

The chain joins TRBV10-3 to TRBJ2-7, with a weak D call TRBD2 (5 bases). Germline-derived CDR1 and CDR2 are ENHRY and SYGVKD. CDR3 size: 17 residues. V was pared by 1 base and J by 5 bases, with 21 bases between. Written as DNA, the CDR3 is TGTGCCATCAGTGAGTATACTTACGGTAGCCTCGGGGACGAGCAGTACTTC. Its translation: CAISEYTYGSLGDEQYF.

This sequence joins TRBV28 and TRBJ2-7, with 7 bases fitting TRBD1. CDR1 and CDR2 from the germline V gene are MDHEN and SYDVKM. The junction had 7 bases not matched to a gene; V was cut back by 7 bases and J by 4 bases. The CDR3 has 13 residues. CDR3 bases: TGTGCCAGCACGGGGACAGTTCCGTACGAGCAGTACTTC. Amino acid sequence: CASTGTVPYEQYF.

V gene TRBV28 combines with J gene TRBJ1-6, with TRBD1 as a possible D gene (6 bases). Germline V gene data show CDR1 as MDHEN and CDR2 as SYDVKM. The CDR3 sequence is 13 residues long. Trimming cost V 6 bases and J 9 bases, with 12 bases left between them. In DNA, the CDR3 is TGTGCCAGCAGAGAGACAGGTTCTTCACCCCTCCACTTT. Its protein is CASRETGSSPLHF.

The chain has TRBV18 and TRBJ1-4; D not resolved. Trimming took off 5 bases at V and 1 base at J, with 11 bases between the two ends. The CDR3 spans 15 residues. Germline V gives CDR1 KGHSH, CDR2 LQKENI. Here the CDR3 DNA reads TGTGCCAGCTCAAAAAACCGGGTAACTAATGAAAAACTGTTTTTT. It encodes CASSKNRVTNEKLFF.

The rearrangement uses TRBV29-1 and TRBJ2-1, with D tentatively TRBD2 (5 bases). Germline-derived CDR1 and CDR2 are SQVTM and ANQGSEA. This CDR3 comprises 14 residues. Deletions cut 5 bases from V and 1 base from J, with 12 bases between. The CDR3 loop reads CSVTRLFSYNEQFF. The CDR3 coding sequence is TGCAGCGTTACCAGACTATTTTCCTACAATGAGCAGTTCTTC.

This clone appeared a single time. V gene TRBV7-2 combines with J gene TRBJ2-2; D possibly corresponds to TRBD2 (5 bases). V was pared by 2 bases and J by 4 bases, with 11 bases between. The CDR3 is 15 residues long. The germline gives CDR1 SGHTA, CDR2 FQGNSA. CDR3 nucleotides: TGTGCCAGCAGCTTACAACCGGGGTTCACCGGGGAGCTGTTTTTT. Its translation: CASSLQPGFTGELFF.

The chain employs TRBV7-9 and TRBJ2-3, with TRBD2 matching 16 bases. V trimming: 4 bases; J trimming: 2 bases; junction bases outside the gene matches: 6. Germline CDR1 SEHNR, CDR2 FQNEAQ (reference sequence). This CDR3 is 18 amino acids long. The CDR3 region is CASSSGLAGGPSTDTQYF. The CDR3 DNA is TGTGCCAGCAGCTCGGGACTAGCGGGAGGGCCTTCCACAGATACGCAGTATTTT.

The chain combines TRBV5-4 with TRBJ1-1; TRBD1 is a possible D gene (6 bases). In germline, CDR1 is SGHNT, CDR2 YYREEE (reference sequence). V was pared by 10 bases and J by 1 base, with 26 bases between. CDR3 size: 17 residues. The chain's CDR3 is CAGSQGQGRVGNTEAFF. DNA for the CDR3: TGTGCCGGGTCCCAGGGGCAGGGCCGTGTGGGGAACACTGAAGCTTTCTTT.

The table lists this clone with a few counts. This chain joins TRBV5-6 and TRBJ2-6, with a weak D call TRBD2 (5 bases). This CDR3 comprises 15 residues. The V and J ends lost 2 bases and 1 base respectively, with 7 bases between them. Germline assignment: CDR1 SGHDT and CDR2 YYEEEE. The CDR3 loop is CASSFGDSGANVLTF. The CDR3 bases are TGTGCCAGCAGCTTCGGGGATTCTGGGGCCAACGTCCTGACTTTC.

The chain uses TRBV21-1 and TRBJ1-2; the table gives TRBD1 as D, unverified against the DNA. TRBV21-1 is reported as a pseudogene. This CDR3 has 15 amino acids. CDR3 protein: CASSKGRGRNYGYTF. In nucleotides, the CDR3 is TGTGCCAGCAGCAAAGGCAGGGGGAGAAACTATGGCTACACCTTC.

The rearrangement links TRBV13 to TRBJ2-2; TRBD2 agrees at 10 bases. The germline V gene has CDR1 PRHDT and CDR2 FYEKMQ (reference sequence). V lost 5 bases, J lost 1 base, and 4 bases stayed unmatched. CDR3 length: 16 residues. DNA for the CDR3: TGTGCCAGCAGCGATTTAGCGGGAGGGAACACCGGGGAGCTGTTTTTT. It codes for CASSDLAGGNTGELFF.

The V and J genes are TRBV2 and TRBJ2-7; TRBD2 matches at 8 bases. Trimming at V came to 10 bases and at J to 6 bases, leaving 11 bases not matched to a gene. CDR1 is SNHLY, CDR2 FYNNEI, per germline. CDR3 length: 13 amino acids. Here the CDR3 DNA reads TGTGCCACCTCTACTAGCGGACTATCCGAGCAGTACTTC. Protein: CATSTSGLSEQYF.